The present TCR beta chain was sequenced within a study of CD4 T cell repertoires in COVID-19. At the level of the study: Relabeled CFSE-low cells, IL-2-expanded for more than 9 days, met spikes from other coronaviruses.

No culture step preceded sequencing of the ex vivo isolated memory T cells. Clones were sequenced by immunoSEQ multiplex PCR, and TCRdb holds only the in-frame ones, with some missing. The top ten clones hold 0.66% of a sample with about 24,000 clones, over 85% of them seen once. The CDR3 totals 11 residues. V was clipped by 2 bases and J by 7 bases, with 5 bases between them. Germline CDR1 is MNHNY and CDR2 is SVGAGI (reference sequence). Specimen: circulating follicular helper CD4+ T cells (cTfh) from blood, collected before the COVID-19 pandemic. V is TRBV6-6 and J is TRBJ1-1; D not certain. The clonotype was recovered from a human donor who had COVID-19. CDR3 DNA sequence: TGTGCCAGCAGTTACCGGGATGAAGCTTTCTTT. Protein sequence: CASSYRDEAFF.